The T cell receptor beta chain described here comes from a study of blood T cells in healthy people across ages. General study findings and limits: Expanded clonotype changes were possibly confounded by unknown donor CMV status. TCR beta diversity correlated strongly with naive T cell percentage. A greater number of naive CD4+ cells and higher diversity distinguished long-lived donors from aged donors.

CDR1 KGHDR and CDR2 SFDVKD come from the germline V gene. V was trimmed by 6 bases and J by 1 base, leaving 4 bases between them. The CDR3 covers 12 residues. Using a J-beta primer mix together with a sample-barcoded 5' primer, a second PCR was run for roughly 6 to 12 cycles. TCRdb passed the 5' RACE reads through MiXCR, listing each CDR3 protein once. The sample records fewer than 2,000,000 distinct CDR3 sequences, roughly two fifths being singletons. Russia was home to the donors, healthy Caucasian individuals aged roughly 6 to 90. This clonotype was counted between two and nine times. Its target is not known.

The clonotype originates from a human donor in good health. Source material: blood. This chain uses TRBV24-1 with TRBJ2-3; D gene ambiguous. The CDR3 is CATSIGTDTQYF. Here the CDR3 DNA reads TGTGCCACCAGTATTGGCACAGATACGCAGTATTTT.